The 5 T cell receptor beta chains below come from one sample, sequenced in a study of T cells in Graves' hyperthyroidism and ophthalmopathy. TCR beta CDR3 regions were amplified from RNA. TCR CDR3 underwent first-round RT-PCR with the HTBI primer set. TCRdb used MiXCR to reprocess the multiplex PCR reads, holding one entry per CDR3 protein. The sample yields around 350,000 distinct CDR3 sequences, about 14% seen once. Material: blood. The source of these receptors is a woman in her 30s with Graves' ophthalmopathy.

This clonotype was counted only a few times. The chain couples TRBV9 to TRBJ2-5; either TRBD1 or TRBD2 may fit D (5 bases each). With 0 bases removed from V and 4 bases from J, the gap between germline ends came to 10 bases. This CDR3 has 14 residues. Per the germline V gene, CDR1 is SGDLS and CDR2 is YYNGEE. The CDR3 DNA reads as TGTGCCAGCAGCGTAGGAGGGGTAATAGAGACCCAGTACTTC. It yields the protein CASSVGGVIETQYF. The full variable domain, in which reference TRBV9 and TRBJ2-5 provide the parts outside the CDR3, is DSGVTQTPKHLITATGQRVTLRCSPRSGDLSVYWYQQSLDQGLQFLIQYYNGEERAKGNILERFSAQQFPDLHSELNLSSLELGDSALYFCASSVGGVIETQYFGPGTRLLVL.

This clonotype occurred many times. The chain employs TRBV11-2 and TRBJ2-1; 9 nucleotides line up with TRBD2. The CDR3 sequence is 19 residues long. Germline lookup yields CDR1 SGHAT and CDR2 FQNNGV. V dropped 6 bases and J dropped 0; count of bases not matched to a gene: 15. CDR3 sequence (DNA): TGTGCCAGCAGACGTGGGCTAGCGGGGCCTCTTTCCTCCTACAATGAGCAGTTCTTC. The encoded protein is CASRRGLAGPLSSYNEQFF.

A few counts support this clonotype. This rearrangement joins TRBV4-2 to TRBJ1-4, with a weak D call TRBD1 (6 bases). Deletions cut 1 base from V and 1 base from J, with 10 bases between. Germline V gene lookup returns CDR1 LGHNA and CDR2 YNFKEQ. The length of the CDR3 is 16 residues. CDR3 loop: CASSQVQGITNEKLFF. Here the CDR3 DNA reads TGTGCCAGCAGCCAAGTCCAGGGGATAACTAATGAAAAACTGTTTTTT.

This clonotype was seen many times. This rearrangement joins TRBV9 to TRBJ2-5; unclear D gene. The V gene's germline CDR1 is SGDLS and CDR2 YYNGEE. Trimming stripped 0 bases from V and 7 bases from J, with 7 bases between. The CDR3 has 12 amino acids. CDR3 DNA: TGTGCCAGCAGCGTAGACAGCCTGACCCAGTACTTC. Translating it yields CASSVDSLTQYF.

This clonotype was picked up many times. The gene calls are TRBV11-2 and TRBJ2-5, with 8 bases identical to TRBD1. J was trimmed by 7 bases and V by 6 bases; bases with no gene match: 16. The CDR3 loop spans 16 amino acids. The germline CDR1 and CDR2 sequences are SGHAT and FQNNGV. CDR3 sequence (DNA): TGTGCCAGCAGACCTATCGGGGACAGGCCCCCCGTGACCCAGTACTTC. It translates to CASRPIGDRPPVTQYF.